These 4 T cell receptor beta chains came from one sample sequenced in a study of T cells in Graves' hyperthyroidism and ophthalmopathy. RNA transcripts served as the template for amplifying TCR beta CDR3 regions. Researchers ran a first-round RT-PCR on the TCR CDR3 using the HTBI primer set. In TCRdb, the multiplex PCR reads were re-called with MiXCR into one record per CDR3 protein. The sample includes approximately 380,000 distinct CDR3 sequences, approximately 18% seen only once; the top ten take 40%. The material sequenced was blood. Receptors originate from a man younger than 30 with Graves' ophthalmopathy.

In its sample, this clonotype was seen many times. The J gene is TRBJ1-4, the V gene TRBV20-1; tentatively, D is TRBD1 (5 bases). Germline V gene lookup returns CDR1 DFQATT and CDR2 SNEGSKA (reference sequence). This CDR3 comprises 14 residues. Trimming stripped 0 bases from V and 7 bases from J, with 12 bases between. The CDR3 loop is CSARDSGKGEKLFF. In DNA form, the CDR3 reads TGCAGTGCTAGAGATTCAGGGAAGGGTGAAAAACTGTTTTTT.

This clonotype was picked up many times. This chain links TRBV6-1 with TRBJ1-1; D not certain. V lost 5 bases and J 5 bases, leaving 9 bases between the germline ends. This CDR3 has 12 amino acids. Germline lookup yields CDR1 MNHNS and CDR2 SASEGT. This CDR3 reads CASSWSWTEAFF. The CDR3 DNA sequence: TGTGCCAGCAGTTGGAGTTGGACTGAAGCTTTCTTT.

This chain links TRBV6-1 with TRBJ1-6; 9 bases map to TRBD1. This CDR3 is 17 amino acids long. Looked up from germline, CDR1 is MNHNS and CDR2 is SASEGT. Unmatched junction bases numbered 7, after V lost 4 bases and J lost 3 bases. DNA of the CDR3: TGTGCCAGCAGTGTCGATCAGACAGGGGGCTATAATTCACCCCTCCACTTT. It encodes CASSVDQTGGYNSPLHF.

This clonotype has a count of ten or more. This rearrangement joins TRBV28 to TRBJ2-5, with 10 bases aligning to TRBD2. The V and J ends lost 3 bases and 1 base, in that order; junction bases with no gene match: 5. Germline values: CDR1 MDHEN, CDR2 SYDVKM. The CDR3 totals 16 residues. CDR3 region: CASSFPLAGFQETQYF. Here the CDR3 DNA reads TGTGCCAGCAGTTTCCCACTAGCGGGGTTCCAAGAGACCCAGTACTTC.